A single sample is the source of the 11 T cell receptor beta chains below, sequenced in a study of T cells in localized non-small cell lung cancer. Assay used: immunoSEQ multiplex PCR; TCRdb lists only in-frame clones, some missing. The table shows about 3,300 clones, with roughly a quarter occurring only once. The sequencing here drew on lung tumor tissue, taken before any cancer treatment. All receptors derive from a male donor older than 55 with stage I lung adenocarcinoma.

This clone was seen only a few times. The chain employs TRBV19 and TRBJ1-2; D is unclear. The CDR3 is made up of 17 amino acids. The V gene's germline CDR1 is LNHDA and CDR2 SQIVND (reference sequence). With 0 bases removed from V and 8 bases from J, the gap between germline ends came to 22 bases. CDR3 sequence: CASSIDHQSGMARGYTF. CDR3 nucleotide sequence: TGTGCCAGTAGTATAGATCATCAGTCCGGTATGGCTCGGGGCTACACCTTC.

The V and J genes are TRBV19 and TRBJ2-1; maybe TRBD1 (6 bases). The germline V and J ends were trimmed by 2 bases and 5 bases, with 13 bases remaining between them. The CDR3 extends over 15 amino acids. Germline lookup yields CDR1 LNHDA and CDR2 SQIVND (reference sequence). The CDR3 loop reads CASSIIGGRNNEQFF. Written as DNA, the CDR3 is TGTGCCAGTAGTATAATAGGGGGACGCAACAATGAGCAGTTCTTC. Combining the CDR3 with reference TRBV19 and TRBJ2-1 gives the whole variable domain DGGITQSPKYLFRKEGQNVTLSCEQNLNHDAMYWYRQDPGQGLRLIYYSQIVNDFQKGDIAEGYSVSREKKESFPLTVTSAQKNPTAFYLCASSIIGGRNNEQFFGPGTRLTVL.

This clone rates as medium-sized (0.01 to 0.1%). V is TRBV6-8 and J is TRBJ2-7, with D perhaps TRBD1 (6 bases). The CDR3 totals 12 residues. Germline CDR1 and CDR2: MNHGY and SAAAGT. V lost 10 bases and J lost 3, with 13 bases in between. This CDR3 is CAIRTVLYEQYF. The CDR3 DNA sequence: TGTGCCATCAGGACAGTCCTCTACGAGCAGTACTTC.

This clone was detected only a few times. The V call is TRBV11-3, the J call TRBJ1-4; 7 bases match TRBD1. Trimming at V came to 1 base and at J to 6 bases, leaving 5 bases not matched to a gene. This CDR3 contains 15 residues. Germline V gives CDR1 SGHNT, CDR2 YENEEA. The CDR3 loop is CASSLGDGTDEKLFF. The CDR3 DNA is TGTGCCAGCAGCTTAGGTGATGGGACAGATGAAAAACTGTTTTTT.

This clone was seen only a few times. The rearrangement links TRBV6-8 to TRBJ2-2; D is ambiguous. The V gene's germline CDR1 is MNHGY and CDR2 SAAAGT. The ends were cut back, 7 bases at V and 1 base at J, with 7 bases in the middle. The CDR3 loop spans 13 amino acids. The CDR3 nucleotides are TGTGCCAGCACGGGTCAGAACACCGGGGAGCTGTTTTTT. Its protein product is CASTGQNTGELFF.

This clone was seen only a few times. The J gene is TRBJ2-5, the V gene TRBV6-7; D could derive from TRBD1 or TRBD2 (5 bases each). TRBV6-7 falls under the ORF class, with uncertain function. The CDR3 loop spans 16 amino acids. With 2 bases removed from V and 1 base from J, the gap between germline ends came to 14 bases. This CDR3 is CASSYPVPGPQETQYF. Here the CDR3 DNA reads TGTGCCAGCAGTTACCCCGTTCCGGGGCCCCAAGAGACCCAGTACTTC.

This sequence joins TRBV19 and TRBJ1-1; unclear D gene. In germline, CDR1 is LNHDA, CDR2 SQIVND (reference sequence). Trimming left V 4 bases short and J 8 bases short, with 17 bases between. The CDR3 contains 14 residues. The CDR3 protein is CASSTLTVGREAFF. The CDR3 region has the DNA TGTGCCAGTAGTACCCTGACTGTCGGCCGAGAAGCTTTCTTT.

This clone was observed once. The rearrangement links TRBV14 to TRBJ2-3; no definite D call. This CDR3 is built from 15 residues. V was cut by 0 bases and J by 1 base, with 8 bases left in between. In germline, CDR1 is SGHDN, CDR2 FVKESK. This chain's CDR3 is CASSQDRVRTDTQYF. CDR3 bases: TGTGCCAGCAGCCAAGATAGAGTTCGCACAGATACGCAGTATTTT.

This clone turned up a few times. The rearrangement joins TRBV5-1 to TRBJ1-1; 7 bases fit TRBD1. Looked up from germline, CDR1 is SGHRS and CDR2 is YFSETQ. The CDR3 sequence is 16 residues long. V lost 4 bases and J lost 0; bases outside the gene matches: 9. The CDR3 DNA sequence: TGCGCCAGCAGCAAACGACCCGACAGGGTGAACACTGAAGCTTTCTTT. Protein product: CASSKRPDRVNTEAFF. Full variable domain (missing parts from reference TRBV5-1 and TRBJ1-1): KAGVTQTPRYLIKTRGQQVTLSCSPISGHRSVSWYQQTPGQGLQFLFEYFSETQRNKGNFPGRFSGRQFSNSRSEMNVSTLELGDSALYLCASSKRPDRVNTEAFFGQGTRLTVV.

The chain employs TRBV19 and TRBJ2-7; either TRBD1 or TRBD2 may fit D (6 bases each). CDR1 LNHDA and CDR2 SQIVND come from the germline V gene (reference sequence). The V and J ends lost 5 bases and 3 bases respectively, with 17 bases between them. CDR3 length: 15 amino acids. CDR3 bases: TGTGCCAGTAGTGACGACAGGCAGGGACTCTACGAGCAGTACTTC. Translated: CASSDDRQGLYEQYF.

V and J are TRBV6-1 and TRBJ2-4, with a weak D call TRBD2 (5 bases). The length of the CDR3 is 16 residues. V was cut by 1 base and J by 3 bases, with 13 bases left in between. Looked up from germline, CDR1 is MNHNS and CDR2 is SASEGT. As DNA, the CDR3 is TGTGCCAGCAGTGAAGGGACTCTCATCGGCAAAAACATTCAGTACTTC. Translation: CASSEGTLIGKNIQYF.